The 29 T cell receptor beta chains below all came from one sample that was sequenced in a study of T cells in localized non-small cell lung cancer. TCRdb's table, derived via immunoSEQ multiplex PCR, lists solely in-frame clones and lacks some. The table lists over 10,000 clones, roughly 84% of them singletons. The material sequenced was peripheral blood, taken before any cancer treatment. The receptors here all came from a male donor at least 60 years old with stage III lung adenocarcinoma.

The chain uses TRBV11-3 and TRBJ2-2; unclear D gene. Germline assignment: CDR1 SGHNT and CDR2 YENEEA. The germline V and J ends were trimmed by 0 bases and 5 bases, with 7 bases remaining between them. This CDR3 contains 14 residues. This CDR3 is CASSLDHGTGELFF. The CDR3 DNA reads TGTGCCAGCAGCTTAGACCACGGAACCGGGGAGCTGTTTTTT. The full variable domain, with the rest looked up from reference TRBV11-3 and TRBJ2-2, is EAGVVQSPRYKIIEKKQPVAFWCNPISGHNTLYWYLQNLGQGPELLIRYENEEAVDDSQLPKDRFSAERLKGVDSTLKIQPAELGDSAVYLCASSLDHGTGELFFGEGSRLTVL.

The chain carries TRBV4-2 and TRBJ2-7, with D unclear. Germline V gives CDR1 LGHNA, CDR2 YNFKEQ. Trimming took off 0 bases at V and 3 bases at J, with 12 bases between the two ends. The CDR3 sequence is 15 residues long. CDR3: CASSQERSYHYEQYF. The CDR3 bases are TGTGCCAGCAGCCAAGAGCGGTCGTACCACTACGAGCAGTACTTC.

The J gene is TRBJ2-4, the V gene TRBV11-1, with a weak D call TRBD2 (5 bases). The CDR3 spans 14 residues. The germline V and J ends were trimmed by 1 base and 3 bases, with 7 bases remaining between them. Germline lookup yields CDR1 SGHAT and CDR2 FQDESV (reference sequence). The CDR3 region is CASSLDGLKNIQYF. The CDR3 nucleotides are TGTGCCAGCAGCTTAGACGGACTCAAAAACATTCAGTACTTC.

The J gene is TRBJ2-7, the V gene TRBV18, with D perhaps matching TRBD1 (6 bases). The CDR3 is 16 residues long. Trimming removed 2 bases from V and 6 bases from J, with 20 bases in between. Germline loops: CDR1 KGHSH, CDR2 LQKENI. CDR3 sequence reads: CASSPDHGRGSLEQYF. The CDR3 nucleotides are TGTGCCAGCTCACCAGATCATGGCAGGGGTTCCCTCGAGCAGTACTTC.

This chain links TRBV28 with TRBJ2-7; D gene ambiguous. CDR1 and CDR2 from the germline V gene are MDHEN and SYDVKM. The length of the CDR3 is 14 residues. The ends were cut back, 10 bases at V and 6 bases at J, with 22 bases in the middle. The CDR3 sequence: CATTPPRDTSEQYF. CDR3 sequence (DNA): TGTGCCACTACGCCCCCGCGCGACACTTCCGAGCAGTACTTC.

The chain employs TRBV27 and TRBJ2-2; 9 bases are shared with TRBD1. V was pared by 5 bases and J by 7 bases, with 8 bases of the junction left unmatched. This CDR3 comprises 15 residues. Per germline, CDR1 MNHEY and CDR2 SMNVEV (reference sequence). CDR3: CASSLGTGFGGELFF. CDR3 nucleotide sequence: TGTGCCAGCAGTCTAGGGACAGGGTTTGGCGGGGAGCTGTTTTTT.

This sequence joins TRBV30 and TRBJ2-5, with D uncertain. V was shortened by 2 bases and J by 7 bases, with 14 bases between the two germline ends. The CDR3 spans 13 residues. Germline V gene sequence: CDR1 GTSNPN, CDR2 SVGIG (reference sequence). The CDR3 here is CAWSRAIRGTQYF. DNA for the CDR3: TGTGCCTGGAGTAGGGCCATTCGCGGGACCCAGTACTTC.

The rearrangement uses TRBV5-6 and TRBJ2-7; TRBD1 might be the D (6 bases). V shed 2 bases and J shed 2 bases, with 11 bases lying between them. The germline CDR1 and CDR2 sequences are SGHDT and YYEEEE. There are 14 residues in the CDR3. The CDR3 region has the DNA TGTGCCAGCAGCTTCTCGGGACAACCCTACGAGCAGTACTTC. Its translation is CASSFSGQPYEQYF.

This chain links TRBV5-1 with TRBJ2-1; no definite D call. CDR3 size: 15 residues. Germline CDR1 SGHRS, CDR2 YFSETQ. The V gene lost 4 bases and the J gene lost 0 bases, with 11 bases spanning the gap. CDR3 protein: CASSLKLSSYNEQFF. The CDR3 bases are TGCGCCAGCAGCCTAAAGCTTAGCTCCTACAATGAGCAGTTCTTC. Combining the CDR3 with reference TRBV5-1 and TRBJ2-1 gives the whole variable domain KAGVTQTPRYLIKTRGQQVTLSCSPISGHRSVSWYQQTPGQGLQFLFEYFSETQRNKGNFPGRFSGRQFSNSRSEMNVSTLELGDSALYLCASSLKLSSYNEQFFGPGTRLTVL.

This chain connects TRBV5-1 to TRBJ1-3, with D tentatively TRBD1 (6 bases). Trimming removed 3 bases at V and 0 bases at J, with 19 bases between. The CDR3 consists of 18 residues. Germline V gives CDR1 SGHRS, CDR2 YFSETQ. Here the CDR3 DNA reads TGCGCCAGCAGCTCCCCCTCTAGACAGGCGAACTCTGGAAACACCATATATTTT. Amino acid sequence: CASSSPSRQANSGNTIYF.

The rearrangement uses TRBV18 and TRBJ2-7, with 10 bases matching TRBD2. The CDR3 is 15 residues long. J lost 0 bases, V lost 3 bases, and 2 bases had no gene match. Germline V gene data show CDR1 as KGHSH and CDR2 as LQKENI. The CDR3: CASSPTSGDSYEQYF. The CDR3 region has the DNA TGTGCCAGCTCACCCACTAGCGGGGACTCCTACGAGCAGTACTTC.

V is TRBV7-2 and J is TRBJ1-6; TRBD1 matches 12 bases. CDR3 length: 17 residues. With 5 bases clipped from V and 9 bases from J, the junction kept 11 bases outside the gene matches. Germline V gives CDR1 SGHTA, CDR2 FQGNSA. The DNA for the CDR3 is TGTGCCAGCAGCCCCGGGGGACAGGGGGCCGGTAGTTCACCCCTCCACTTT. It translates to CASSPGGQGAGSSPLHF.

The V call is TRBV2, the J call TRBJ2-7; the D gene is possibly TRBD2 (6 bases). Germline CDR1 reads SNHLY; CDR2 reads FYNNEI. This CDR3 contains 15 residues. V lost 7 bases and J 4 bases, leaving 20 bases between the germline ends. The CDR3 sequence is CASTRGLRDLYEQYF. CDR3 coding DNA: TGTGCCAGCACCCGTGGGTTGCGGGACCTTTACGAGCAGTACTTC.

CDR3 DNA sequence: TGTGCCAGCAGCTTAGGTGCCGGGACGGACGGCTACGAGCAGTACTTC. Amino acid sequence: CASSLGAGTDGYEQYF. The chain joins TRBV11-3 to TRBJ2-7; D assignment may be TRBD1 or TRBD2 (5 bases each). Germline V lookup: CDR1 SGHNT, CDR2 YENEEA. The CDR3 runs 16 residues. V was clipped by 1 base and J by 3 bases, with 16 bases between them.

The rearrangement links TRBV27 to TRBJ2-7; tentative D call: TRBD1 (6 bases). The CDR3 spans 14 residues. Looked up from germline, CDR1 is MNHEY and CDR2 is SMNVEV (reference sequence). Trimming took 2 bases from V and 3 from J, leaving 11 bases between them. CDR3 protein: CASSLRQGFYEQYF. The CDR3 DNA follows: TGTGCCAGCAGTTTAAGGCAGGGGTTCTACGAGCAGTACTTC.

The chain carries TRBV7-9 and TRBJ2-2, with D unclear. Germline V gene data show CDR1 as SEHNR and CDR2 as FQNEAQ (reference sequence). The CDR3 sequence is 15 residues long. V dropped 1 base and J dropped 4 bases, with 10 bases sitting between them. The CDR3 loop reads CASSLVAVATGELFF. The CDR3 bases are TGTGCCAGCAGCTTAGTTGCGGTTGCCACCGGGGAGCTGTTTTTT.

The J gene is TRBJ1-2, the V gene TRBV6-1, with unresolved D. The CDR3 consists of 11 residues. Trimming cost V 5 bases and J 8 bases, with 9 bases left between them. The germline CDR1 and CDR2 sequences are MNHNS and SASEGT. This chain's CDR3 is CASSPFGGYTF. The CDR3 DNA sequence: TGTGCCAGCAGTCCGTTTGGGGGCTACACCTTC.

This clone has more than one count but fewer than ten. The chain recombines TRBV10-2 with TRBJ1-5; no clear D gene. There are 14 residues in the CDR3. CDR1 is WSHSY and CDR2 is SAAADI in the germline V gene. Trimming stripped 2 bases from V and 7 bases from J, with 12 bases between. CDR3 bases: TGCGCCAGCAGTGAGCCGGCAGTTGGACAGCCCCAGCATTTT. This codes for CASSEPAVGQPQHF.

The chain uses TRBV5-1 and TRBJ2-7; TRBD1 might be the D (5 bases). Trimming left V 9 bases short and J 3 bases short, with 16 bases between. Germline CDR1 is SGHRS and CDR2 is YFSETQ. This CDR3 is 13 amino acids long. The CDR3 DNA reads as TGCGCCACCGCAGCCGGACAAGACTACGAGCAGTACTTC. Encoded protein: CATAAGQDYEQYF.

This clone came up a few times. The CDR3 region is CASSERVSEQYF. CDR3 in DNA: TGCGCCAGCAGTGAAAGGGTGTCCGAGCAGTACTTC. J is TRBJ2-7 and V is TRBV10-1; D is ambiguous. Germline values: CDR1 WNHNN, CDR2 SYGVQD (reference sequence). This CDR3 spans 12 amino acids. With 3 bases removed from V and 6 bases from J, the gap between germline ends came to 9 bases.

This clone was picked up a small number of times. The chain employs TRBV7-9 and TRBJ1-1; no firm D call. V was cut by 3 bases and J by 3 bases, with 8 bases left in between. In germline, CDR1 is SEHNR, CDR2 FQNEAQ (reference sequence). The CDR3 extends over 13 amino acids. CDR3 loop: CASSFSRDTEAFF. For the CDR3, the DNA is TGTGCCAGCAGCTTCTCCCGGGACACTGAAGCTTTCTTT.

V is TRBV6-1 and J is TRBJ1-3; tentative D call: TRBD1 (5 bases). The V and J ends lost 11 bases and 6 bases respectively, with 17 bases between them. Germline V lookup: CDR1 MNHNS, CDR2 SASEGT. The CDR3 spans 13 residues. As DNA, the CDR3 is TGTGCCGGGTATGGGGCAGGGTCAAACACCATATATTTT. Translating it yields CAGYGAGSNTIYF.

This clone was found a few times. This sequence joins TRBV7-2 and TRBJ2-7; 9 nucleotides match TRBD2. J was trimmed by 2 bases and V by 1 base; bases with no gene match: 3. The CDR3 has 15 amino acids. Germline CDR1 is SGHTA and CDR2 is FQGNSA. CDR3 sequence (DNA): TGTGCCAGCAGCTTAGATACTAGCGGGCCCTACGAGCAGTACTTC. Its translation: CASSLDTSGPYEQYF.

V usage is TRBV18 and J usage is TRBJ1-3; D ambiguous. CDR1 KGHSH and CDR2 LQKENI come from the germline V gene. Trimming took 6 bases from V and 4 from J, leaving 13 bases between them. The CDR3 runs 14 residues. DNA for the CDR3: TGTGCCAGCTCCCCTTTGGAATCAGGAAACACCATATATTTT. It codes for CASSPLESGNTIYF.

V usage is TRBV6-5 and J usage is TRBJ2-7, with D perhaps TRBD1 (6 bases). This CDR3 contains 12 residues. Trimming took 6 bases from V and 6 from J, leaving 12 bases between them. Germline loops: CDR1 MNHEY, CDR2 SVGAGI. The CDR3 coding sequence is TGTGCCAGCAGACAGGGCCCCCGCGAGCAGTACTTC. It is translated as CASRQGPREQYF.

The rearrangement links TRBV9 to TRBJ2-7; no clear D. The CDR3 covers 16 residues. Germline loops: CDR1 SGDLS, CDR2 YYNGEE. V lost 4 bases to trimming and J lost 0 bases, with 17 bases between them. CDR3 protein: CASSPRSLRRSYEQYF. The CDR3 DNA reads TGTGCCAGCAGCCCCCGATCCTTACGACGCTCCTACGAGCAGTACTTC.

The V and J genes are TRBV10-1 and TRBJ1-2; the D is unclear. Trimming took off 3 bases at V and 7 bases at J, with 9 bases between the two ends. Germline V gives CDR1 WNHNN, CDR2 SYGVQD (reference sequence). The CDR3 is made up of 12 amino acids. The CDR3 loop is CASSDDGFGYTF. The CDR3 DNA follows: TGCGCCAGCAGTGACGACGGGTTTGGCTACACCTTC.

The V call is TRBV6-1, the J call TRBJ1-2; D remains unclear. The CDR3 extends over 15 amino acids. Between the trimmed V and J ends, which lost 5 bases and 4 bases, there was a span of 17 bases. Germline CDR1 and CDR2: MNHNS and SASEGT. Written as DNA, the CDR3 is TGTGCCAGCAGTAGTGCTATGCGAAAGACCTATGGCTACACCTTC. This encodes CASSSAMRKTYGYTF.

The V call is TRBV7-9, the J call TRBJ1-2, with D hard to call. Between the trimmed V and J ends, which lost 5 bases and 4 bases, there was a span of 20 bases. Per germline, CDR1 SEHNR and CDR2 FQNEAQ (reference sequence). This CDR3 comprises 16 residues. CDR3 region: CASSPSRAGLIYGYTF. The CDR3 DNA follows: TGTGCCAGCAGCCCCTCGCGGGCAGGACTAATCTATGGCTACACCTTC. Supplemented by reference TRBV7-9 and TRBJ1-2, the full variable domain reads DTGVSQNPRHKITKRGQNVTFRCDPISEHNRLYWYRQTLGQGPEFLTYFQNEAQLEKSRLLSDRFSAERPKGSFSTLEIQRTEQGDSAMYLCASSPSRAGLIYGYTFGSGTRLTVV.